This T cell receptor beta chain emerged from a study of CD8+ T cells in alopecia areata. Investigators isolated RNA and reverse transcribed it into cDNA to act as the sequencing template. Sequenced by immunoSEQ multiplex PCR; TCRdb stores in-frame clones only, minus some. The sample carries approximately 160,000 clones, around 59% recorded once. V lost 1 base and J 2 bases, leaving 8 bases between the germline ends. Germline CDR1 is SQVTM and CDR2 is ANQGSEA. This CDR3 has 13 residues. Described treatment: oral pan-JAK inhibitor, 5-10 mg twice daily. The sample holds a few counts of this clone. The chain carries TRBV29-1 and TRBJ1-2, with D possibly matching TRBD1 (5 bases). This sequence originates from a human donor with alopecia areata. Sample: CD4+ T cells sorted from blood, taken at week 24, from a patient treated with tofacitinib. CDR3 DNA: TGCAGCGTTGAAGTGCGGGGGAACTATGGCTACACCTTC. Protein: CSVEVRGNYGYTF.